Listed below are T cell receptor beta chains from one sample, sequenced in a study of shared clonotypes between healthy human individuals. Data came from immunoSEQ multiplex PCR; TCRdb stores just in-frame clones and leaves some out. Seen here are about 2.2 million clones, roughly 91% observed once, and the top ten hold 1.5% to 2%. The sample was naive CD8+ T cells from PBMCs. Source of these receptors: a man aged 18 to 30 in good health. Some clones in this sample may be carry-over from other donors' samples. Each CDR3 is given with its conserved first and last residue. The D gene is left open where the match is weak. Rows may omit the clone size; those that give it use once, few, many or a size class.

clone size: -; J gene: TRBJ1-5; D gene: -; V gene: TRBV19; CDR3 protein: CASSIADSNQPQHF; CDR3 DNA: TGTGCCAGTAGTATAGCAGATAGCAATCAGCCCCAGCATTTT
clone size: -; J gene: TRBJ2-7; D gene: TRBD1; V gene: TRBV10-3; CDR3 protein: CATFGTDTYEQYF; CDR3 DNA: TGTGCCACCTTCGGGACAGACACCTACGAGCAGTACTTC
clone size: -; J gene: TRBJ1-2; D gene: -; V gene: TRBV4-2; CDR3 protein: CASSQGGGAFYGYTF; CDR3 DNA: TGTGCCAGCAGCCAAGGGGGGGGCGCGTTCTATGGCTACACCTTC
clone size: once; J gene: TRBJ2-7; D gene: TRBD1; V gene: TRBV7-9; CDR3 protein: CASSLSGQASYEQYF; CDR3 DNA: TGTGCCAGCAGCTTATCGGGACAGGCATCCTACGAGCAGTACTTC
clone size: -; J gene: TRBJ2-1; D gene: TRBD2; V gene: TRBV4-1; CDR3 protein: CASSPGTSEYNEQFF; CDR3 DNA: TGCGCCAGCAGTCCCGGGACTAGCGAGTACAATGAGCAGTTCTTC
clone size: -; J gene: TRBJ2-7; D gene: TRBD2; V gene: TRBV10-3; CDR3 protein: CAISDYESGTNTYEQYF; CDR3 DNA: TGTGCCATCAGTGATTACGAAAGCGGGACTAATACCTACGAGCAGTACTTC
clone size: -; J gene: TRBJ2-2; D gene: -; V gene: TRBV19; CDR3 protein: CASSIRVSGANTGELFF; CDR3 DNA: TGTGCCAGTAGTATTCGGGTGTCGGGGGCGAACACCGGGGAGCTGTTTTTT
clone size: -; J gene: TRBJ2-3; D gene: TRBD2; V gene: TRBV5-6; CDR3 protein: CASMVGGRAGDVFTDTQYF; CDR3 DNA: TGTGCCAGCATGGTGGGCGGGAGGGCCGGGGATGTTTTCACAGATACGCAGTATTTT
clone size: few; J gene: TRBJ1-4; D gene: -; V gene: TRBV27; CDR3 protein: CASSLEGEKLFF; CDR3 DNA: TGTGCCAGCAGTTTAGAGGGCGAAAAACTGTTTTTT
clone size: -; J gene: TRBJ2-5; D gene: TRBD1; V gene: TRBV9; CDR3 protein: CASSGRQGIRETQYF; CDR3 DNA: TGTGCCAGCAGCGGGAGACAGGGGATACGAGAGACCCAGTACTTC
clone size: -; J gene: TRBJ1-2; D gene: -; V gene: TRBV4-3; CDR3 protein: CASSPDGYTF; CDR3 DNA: TGCGCCAGCAGCCCAGATGGCTACACCTTC
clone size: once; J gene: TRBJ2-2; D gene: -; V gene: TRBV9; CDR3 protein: CASSSSGTQTNTGELFF; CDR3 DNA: TGTGCCAGCAGCTCCTCCGGGACGCAGACGAACACCGGGGAGCTGTTTTTT
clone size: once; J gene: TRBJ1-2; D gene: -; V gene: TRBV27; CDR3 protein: CASSLYPRTNYGYTF; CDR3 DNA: TGTGCCAGCAGTTTGTACCCGAGAACTAACTATGGCTACACCTTC